This TCR beta chain was identified during a study of cytomegalovirus exposure and HLA in healthy donors (dated by TCRdb to the late 2010s). General notes on the study: An earlier analysis of some 600 of the donors reported about 300 Gb of sequence data and around 110 million unique TCR beta sequences obtained from about 200 million T cells. Rather than drawing on any new phenotypic data, the later analysis identified candidate immune exposures from TCR beta sequences and the way those sequences occurred across donors. Typing coverage differed by locus: A, B, C, DRB1 and DQB1 were typed in about 620-640 donors, DQA1 in 500 to 550, DPA1 in 600 to 610, and DPB1 in 450 to 480. Among some 400 genotyped donors of the cohort, an average of around 220,000 unique TCR beta nucleotide sequences was sequenced per donor, of which approximately 18% were non-productive. Of the 350 to 450 genotyped donors, 75% to 85% were placed in the genetic ancestry cluster associated with self-reported Caucasian donors. The study used immunosequencing to profile the T cell repertoires of around 600 subjects and linked those repertoires to cytomegalovirus serostatus. A later analysis re-analyzed previously published TCR beta repertoires from 650 to 800 donors and added high-resolution HLA genotyping to study TCR occurrence patterns. All discovery cohort repertoires had been generated on a single sequencing platform. To decide whether each TCR beta V gene segment behaved as functional or pseudogenic, an earlier analysis of some 600 of the donors relied on high-throughput TCR beta sequencing. A separate validation cohort of roughly 120 different subjects was used in addition to the roughly 720-subject first cohort. In a later genetic analysis, genome-wide SNP genotypes for 398 of the 666 donors were used, and that subset was treated as a discovery cohort. Class I and class II HLA loci were covered by the typing at four-digit resolution. The study aimed to test whether signatures of past pathogen exposure could be identified by cataloging public T cell receptors. The study combined high-throughput TCR immunosequencing, statistical association of individual TCRs with disease status, and machine learning to predict cytomegalovirus infection status. Donor age, sex, ethnicity and CMV serostatus were collected together with the repertoire data. Around 330 gigabases of sequencing data and around 88 million unique TCR sequences made up an early release that covered nearly 650 HLA-typed donors. Roughly five DR-DQ haplotypes were treated as single units for association and clustering because of strong linkage in the cohort. Study-wide conclusions, independent of this receptor: The classifier was reported to diagnose cytomegalovirus status with high specificity and sensitivity in both the original cohort and the validation cohort. A cluster of highly shared sequence variants was judged likely to represent a technical artifact of the sequencing pipeline. A further reported finding was that TCR beta sequences accurately predicted the HLA-A and HLA-B alleles for most subjects in the first cohort. In a later analysis, the rate of TCR association differed among HLA loci, with DRB1 alleles having the most associated TCRs and HLA-C alleles having the fewest. The earlier analysis of 587 of the donors excluded some 15 rarely observed V segments, including chromosome 9 orphons, because counts were too low. Only TCR beta chains were sequenced in this cohort, and the absence of alpha or paired-chain data limited detectable features. A later analysis found that HLA-associated TCR beta chains were more clonally expanded and had lower generation probabilities than equally common non-associated chains. In a later analysis, several top co-occurrence clusters were reported to appear linked to parvovirus B19, influenza, CMV and Epstein-Barr virus. Immune exposure information for the cohort was limited to CMV serostatus. The authors suggested that the approach could potentially be extended to other disease states and immunological phenotypes. Linkage disequilibrium might explain the correlated functional status among segregating V segments, but an unknown experimental factor could not be excluded. Compared with the approximately 670-donor mean, donors in an Asian-associated ancestry cluster had fewer N-insertions in productive TCRs, according to a later genetic analysis. Presence/absence analyses assumed roughly uniform sequencing depth across donors, an assumption that may not hold. The study listed around 160 TCR beta chains as associated with cytomegalovirus. Most CMV-associated TCR beta chains appeared to be HLA-restricted in a later analysis, and the HLA associations seemed to be driven largely by CMV exposure. While some public TCRs were present in many individuals, most TCR sequences turned up only very rarely across donors. When HLA alleles, especially DR and DQ, strongly co-occurred, TCR associations were difficult to assign to individual alleles. Because HLA typing was missing for some donors at each locus, association tests included only the typed subset. A later analysis associated approximately 17,000 TCR beta sequences with specific HLA alleles at a false discovery rate of 0.05. In an earlier analysis of fewer than 750 of the donors, most TCR beta V segments were observed in productive rearrangements about 87% or about 30% of the time, broadly matching IMGT annotations. In vitro tests confirmed that a few of the cytomegalovirus-associated TCR beta chains recognize cytomegalovirus antigens. An association between a missense DCLRE1C variant and V-gene and J-gene trimming of TCR beta chains was found in a later genetic analysis and replicated in an independent cohort.

Libraries came from the immunoSEQ multiplex PCR assay. The multiplex PCR relied on a mix of 60 forward primers for TCR Vbeta segments and 13 reverse primers for TCR Jbeta segments. Amplification of the CDR3 region of rearranged TCR beta genes was performed with a multiplex PCR assay on genomic DNA. On the Illumina HiSeq System, the amplified TCR beta libraries were sequenced as 87-base-pair reads. On the authors' methods: In a later analysis, 80 million or so unique TCR beta chains were counted across the roughly 610 repertoires, and around 10 million of these chains were shared by at least two donors. Raw reads were error-corrected and collapsed into unique sequences by a nearest-neighbor algorithm in which closely related sequences were merged to remove PCR and sequencing errors. V, D and J gene segments were assigned by aligning CDR3 sequences to IMGT reference sequences. For a sequence to be retained, a match of at least six nucleotides was required to both a V gene segment and a J gene segment. A rearrangement counted as productive if the CDR3 had no stop codons and remained in frame with V and J, and every other rearrangement counted as non-productive. CDR3 was defined according to IMGT convention as the region running from the second conserved V-encoded cysteine to the conserved J-encoded phenylalanine. The earlier analysis of 500 to 750 of the donors excluded any sequence lacking an unambiguous match to a single V gene segment. In an earlier analysis of about 590 of the donors, a V segment was called functional when productive rearrangements were above 56.7%, and segregating when the standard deviation between donors exceeded 5%. A statistical classification framework was built for diagnosing cytomegalovirus status from the catalog of TCR beta chain sequences. In a later analysis, V and J genes were assigned by comparing TCR nucleotide sequences against IMGT/GENE-DB human TR gene sequences. Using the TCRdist pipeline, a later analysis assigned CDR3 sequences along with most-parsimonious VDJ recombination scenarios. In a later analysis, each TCR beta chain was defined by its CDR3 amino acid sequence together with its V-gene family, and reads lacking a unique V-gene family were excluded. To address suspected cross-contamination and a sequencing artifact, a later analysis removed over 500 highly shared, low-generation-probability nucleotide sequences. In a later analysis, a clonal expansion index was calculated for each public chain from normalized within-repertoire ranks of inferred template counts. Generation probabilities in a later analysis came from a VDJ recombination model fitted to out-of-frame rearrangements, and those results were checked against IGoR. A later analysis scored TCR-TCR, TCR-HLA and TCR-CMV co-occurrence with hypergeometric tests, applying a repertoire-size bias correction to TCR pairs. In a later analysis, false discovery rates were estimated by permuting HLA or CMV assignments 20 times. In a later analysis, co-occurring TCRs were grouped using DBSCAN, with TCRdist sequence similarity added in when clustering inside HLA-allele-positive subsets. Repertoires with fewer than 30,000 or more than 120,000 public chains, plus five repertoires with anomalous nucleotide sharing, were excluded from co-occurrence clustering. TCRdb stores this immuneACCESS table with in-frame sequences only. Part of the clones is absent; in the studies checked, under half of the shortfall reflects unresolved V genes, and no reason is known for the rest. D and trimming were read from the DNA, whereas the V and J calls and clone size are those reported in that table. This sample lists about 52,000 clones; 72% were detected once. The ten largest clones capture about 9.1% of the sample.

In total, roughly 710 healthy bone marrow donors made up the cohort. Cohort members were all nominally healthy when sampled, although unrecorded immune exposures were likely present. The donor tested CMV seronegative, placing the donor among the 352 seronegative members of the cohort. A peripheral blood sample was provided by each donor, and peripheral blood mononuclear cells were used for TCR beta sequencing. Genomic DNA was extracted from the blood cell samples with the Qiagen DNeasy Blood Extraction Kit. On this clone: No antigen is known for it. Nothing much larger sits one base from this clone, and base qualities are not available.

The clonotype comes from a woman aged 45-60 years in good health and CMV-seronegative. Input material: PBMCs.

The CDR3 amino acid sequence is: CASNAGVLTDTQYF. The sequenced DNA is TGTGCCAGCAACGCGGGGGTCTTGACAGATACGCAGTATTTT. The sequence is built from TRBV28 and TRBJ2-3; TRBD2 fits 7 bases in the junction. Inclusive of the bounding cysteine and phenylalanine, the CDR3 is 14 residues long. Only the CDR3 portion is preserved as DNA: 42 bases, with reading frame beginning at the first base. Based on the germline V gene, the CDR1 and CDR2 sequences are MDHEN and SYDVKM. V is trimmed back by 7 bases and J by 3 bases, and the junction contains 7 bases that no gene match accounts for.